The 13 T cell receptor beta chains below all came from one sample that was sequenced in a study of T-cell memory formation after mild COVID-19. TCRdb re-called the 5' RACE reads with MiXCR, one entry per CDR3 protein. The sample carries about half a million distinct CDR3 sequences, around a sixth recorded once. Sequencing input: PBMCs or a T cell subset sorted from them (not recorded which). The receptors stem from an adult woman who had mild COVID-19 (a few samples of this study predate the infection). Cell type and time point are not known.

The CDR3, as DNA: TGCAGTGCTAAAGATTTAAGTTTGGGTGAGCAGTTCTTC. This translates into CSAKDLSLGEQFF. The chain links TRBV20-1 to TRBJ2-1; unclear D gene. There are 13 residues in the CDR3. CDR1 is DFQATT and CDR2 is SNEGSKA in the germline V gene (reference sequence). Trimming cost V 4 bases and J 9 bases, with 16 bases left between them.

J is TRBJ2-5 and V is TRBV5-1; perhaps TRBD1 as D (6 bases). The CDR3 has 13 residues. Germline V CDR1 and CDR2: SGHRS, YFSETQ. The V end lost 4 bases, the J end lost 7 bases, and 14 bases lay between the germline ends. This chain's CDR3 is CASSPRDKGTQYF. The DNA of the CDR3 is TGCGCCAGCAGCCCCCGGGACAAGGGGACCCAGTACTTC.

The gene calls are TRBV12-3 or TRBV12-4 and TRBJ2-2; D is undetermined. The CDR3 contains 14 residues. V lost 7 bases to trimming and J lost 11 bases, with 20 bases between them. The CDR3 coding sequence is TGTGCCAGCACTCTAGGATCCAGAGCACAAGAGCTGTTTTTT. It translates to CASTLGSRAQELFF.

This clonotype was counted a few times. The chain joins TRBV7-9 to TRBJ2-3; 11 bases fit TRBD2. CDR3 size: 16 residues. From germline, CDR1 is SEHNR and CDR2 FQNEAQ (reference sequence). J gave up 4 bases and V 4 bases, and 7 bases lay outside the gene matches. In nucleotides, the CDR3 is TGTGCCAGCAGCTCTAGCGGGAGGAACCCCTCAGATACGCAGTATTTT. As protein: CASSSSGRNPSDTQYF.

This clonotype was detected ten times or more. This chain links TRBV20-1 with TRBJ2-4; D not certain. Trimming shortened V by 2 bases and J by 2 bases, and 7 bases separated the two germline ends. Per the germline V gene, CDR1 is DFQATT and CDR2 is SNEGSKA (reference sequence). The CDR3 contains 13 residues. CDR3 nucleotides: TGCAGTGCTAGATCACAGTCCAAAAACATTCAGTACTTC. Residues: CSARSQSKNIQYF.

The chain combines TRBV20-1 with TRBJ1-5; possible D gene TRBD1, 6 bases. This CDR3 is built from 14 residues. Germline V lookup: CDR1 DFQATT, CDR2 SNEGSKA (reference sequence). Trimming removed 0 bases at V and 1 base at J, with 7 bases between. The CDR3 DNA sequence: TGCAGTGCTAGAGAGGGGGCAAGCAATCAGCCCCAGCATTTT. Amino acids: CSAREGASNQPQHF.

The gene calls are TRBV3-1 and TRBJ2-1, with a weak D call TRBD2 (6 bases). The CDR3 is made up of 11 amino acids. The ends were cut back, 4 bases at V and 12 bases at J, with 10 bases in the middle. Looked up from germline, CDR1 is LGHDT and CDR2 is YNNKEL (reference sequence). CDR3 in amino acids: CASSRSGGQFF. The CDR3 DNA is TGTGCCAGCAGCCGATCCGGGGGGCAGTTCTTC.

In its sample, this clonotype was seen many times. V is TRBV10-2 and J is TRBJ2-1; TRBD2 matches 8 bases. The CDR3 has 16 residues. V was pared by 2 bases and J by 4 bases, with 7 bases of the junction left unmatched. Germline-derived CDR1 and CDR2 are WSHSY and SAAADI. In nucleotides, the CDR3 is TGCGCCAGCAGTGAGGCGGGGCGGGGGGCTTACAATGAGCAGTTCTTC. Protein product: CASSEAGRGAYNEQFF.

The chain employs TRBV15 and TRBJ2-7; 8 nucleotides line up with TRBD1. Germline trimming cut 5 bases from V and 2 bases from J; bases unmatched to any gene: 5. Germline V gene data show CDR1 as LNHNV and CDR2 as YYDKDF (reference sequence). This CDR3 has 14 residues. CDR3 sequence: CATSDGTGAYEQYF. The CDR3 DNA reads TGTGCCACCAGCGATGGGACAGGAGCCTACGAGCAGTACTTC. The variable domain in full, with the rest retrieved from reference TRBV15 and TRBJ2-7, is DAMVIQNPRYQVTQFGKPVTLSCSQTLNHNVMYWYQQKSSQAPKLLFHYYDKDFNNEADTPDNFQSRRPNTSFCFLDIRSPGLGDTAMYLCATSDGTGAYEQYFGPGTRLTVT.

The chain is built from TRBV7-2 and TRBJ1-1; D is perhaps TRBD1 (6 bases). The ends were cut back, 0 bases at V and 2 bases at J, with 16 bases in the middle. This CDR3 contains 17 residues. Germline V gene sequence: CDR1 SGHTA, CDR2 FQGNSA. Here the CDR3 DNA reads TGTGCCAGCAGCTTAGCTCAGGGTTTGGGGACAAACACTGAAGCTTTCTTT. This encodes CASSLAQGLGTNTEAFF.

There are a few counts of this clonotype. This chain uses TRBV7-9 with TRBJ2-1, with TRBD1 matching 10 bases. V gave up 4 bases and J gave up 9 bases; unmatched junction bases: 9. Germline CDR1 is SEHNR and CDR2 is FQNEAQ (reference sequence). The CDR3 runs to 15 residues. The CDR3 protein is CASSSRQGAVGEQFF. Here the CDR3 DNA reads TGTGCCAGCAGCTCACGACAGGGGGCCGTTGGTGAGCAGTTCTTC.

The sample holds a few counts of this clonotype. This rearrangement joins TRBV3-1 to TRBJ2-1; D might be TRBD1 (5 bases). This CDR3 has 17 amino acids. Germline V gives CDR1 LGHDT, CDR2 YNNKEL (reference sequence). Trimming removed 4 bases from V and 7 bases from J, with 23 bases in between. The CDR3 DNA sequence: TGTGCCAGCAGCCGAAAAGGTCCCTTCCGCAGGGATAATGAGCAGTTCTTC. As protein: CASSRKGPFRRDNEQFF.

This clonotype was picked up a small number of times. CDR3: CSAAGASGASSYEQYF. The CDR3 DNA reads TGCAGTGCTGCCGGGGCTAGCGGGGCCAGCTCCTACGAGCAGTACTTC. The gene calls are TRBV20-1 and TRBJ2-7, with 9 bases fitting TRBD2. CDR3 length equals 16 residues. Germline V gives CDR1 DFQATT, CDR2 SNEGSKA (reference sequence). V lost 5 bases, J lost 0 bases, and 11 bases stayed unmatched.